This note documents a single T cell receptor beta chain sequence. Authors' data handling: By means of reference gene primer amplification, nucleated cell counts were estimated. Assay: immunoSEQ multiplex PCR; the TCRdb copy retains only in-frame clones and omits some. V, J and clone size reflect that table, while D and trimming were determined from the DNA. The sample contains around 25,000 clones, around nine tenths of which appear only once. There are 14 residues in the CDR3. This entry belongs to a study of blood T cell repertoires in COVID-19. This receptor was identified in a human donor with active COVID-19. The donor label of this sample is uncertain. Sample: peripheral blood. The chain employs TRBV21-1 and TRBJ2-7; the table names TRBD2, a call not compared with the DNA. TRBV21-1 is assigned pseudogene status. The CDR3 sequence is CASSRGRVPYEQYF. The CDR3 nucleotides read TGTGCCAGCAGTCGCGGGAGAGTGCCCTACGAGCAGTACTTC.